This TCR beta chain was observed in a study of CD8 T cells in Susac syndrome. Reverse transcription of roughly 0.5 to 1 ug RNA used random hexamers. MiXCR, applied by TCRdb to the immunoSEQ multiplex PCR reads, yields one record per CDR3 protein. The table has 150,000 to 200,000 distinct CDR3 sequences, roughly 95% seen once. V was shortened by 1 base and J by 6 bases, with 11 bases between the two germline ends. Per the germline V gene, CDR1 is SNHLY and CDR2 is FYNNEI. CDR3 length equals 14 residues. Study outcomes and limitations: The study conceded that relatively few individuals underwent its TCR sequencing and HLA analysis.

The sample holds one count of this clonotype. The antigen remains undetermined. The chain is built from TRBV2 and TRBJ2-3; D is possibly TRBD1 (6 bases). Material for sequencing was CD4+ T cells from PBMCs. This TCR was sampled from a human donor with Susac syndrome. This CDR3 reads CASSEDRAPDTQYF. The CDR3 coding sequence is TGTGCCAGCAGTGAAGACAGGGCACCCGATACGCAGTATTTT. Full variable domain (remainder filled in from reference TRBV2 and TRBJ2-3): EPEVTQTPSHQVTQMGQEVILRCVPISNHLYFYWYRQILGQKVEFLVSFYNNEISEKSEIFDDQFSVERPDGSNFTLKIRSTKLEDSAMYFCASSEDRAPDTQYFGPGTRLTVL.